The rows below give T cell receptor beta chains drawn from one sample of a study of blood T cells in healthy people across ages. TCRdb re-called the 5' RACE reads through MiXCR, storing one row per CDR3 protein. The sample lists over a million distinct CDR3 sequences, almost 60% seen once, with 6.5% to 8.5% in the top ten. Sequencing was carried out using blood. These receptors were collected from a man between 18 and 35 years old in good health. The CDR3 runs from the conserved cysteine through the conserved F or W. The order of the fields is clone size, D gene, J gene, V gene, CDR3 protein, CDR3 DNA. The D gene is left open where the match is weak. Size tells how often a clone was seen (once, few, many) or the class of an expanded clone, and some rows leave it out.

>NA|NA|TRBJ2-5|TRBV14
CASSQVLSRKVLETQYF
TGTGCCAGCAGCCAAGTTTTGTCGAGGAAGGTTTTAGAGACCCAGTACTTC
>NA|NA|TRBJ2-6|TRBV4-1
CASSQDRGGFSGANVLTF
TGCGCCAGCAGCCAAGACAGAGGGGGTTTCTCTGGGGCCAACGTCCTGACTTTC
>NA|TRBD2|TRBJ2-5|TRBV7-8
CASSLALAGTETQYF
TGTGCCAGCAGCTTGGCCCTAGCGGGAACGGAGACCCAGTACTTC
>NA|NA|TRBJ2-7|TRBV7-8
CASSLFRRATLYEQYF
TGTGCCAGCAGCTTATTCCGCCGGGCCACCCTCTACGAGCAGTACTTC
>few|NA|TRBJ1-2|TRBV20-1
CSARAGSYGYTF
TGCAGTGCTAGAGCCGGGTCCTATGGCTACACCTTC
>few|NA|TRBJ2-7|TRBV27
CASSLSGNGDYEQYF
TGTGCCAGCAGTTTATCGGGCAACGGCGACTACGAGCAGTACTTC
>few|NA|TRBJ2-7|TRBV5-6
CASSVPPPGIEQYF
TGTGCCAGCAGCGTCCCCCCTCCGGGGATCGAGCAGTACTTC
>NA|TRBD1|TRBJ2-7|TRBV6-5
CASNREGGNWGEQYF
TGTGCCAGCAATAGAGAAGGGGGCAACTGGGGCGAGCAGTACTTC
>NA|TRBD1|TRBJ1-1|TRBV4-3
CASSQGQIYLNSEAFF
TGCGCCAGCAGCCAGGGACAGATATACTTGAACTCTGAAGCTTTCTTT
>NA|NA|TRBJ2-6|TRBV27
CASRTEGAGANVLTF
TGTGCCAGCAGAACCGAGGGGGCTGGGGCCAACGTCCTGACTTTC
>NA|NA|TRBJ2-1|TRBV5-1
CASSKVNEQFF
TGCGCCAGCAGCAAGGTCAATGAGCAGTTCTTC
>once|NA|TRBJ1-5|TRBV6-1
CAFKGGATRFTFCPQHF
TGTGCCTTCAAGGGGGGGGCGACGAGGTTCACCTTTTGCCCCCAGCATTTT
>NA|TRBD2|TRBJ2-7|TRBV20-1
CSARDPRLAGGPSEQYF
TGCAGTGCTAGAGACCCTCGGCTAGCGGGAGGGCCTTCGGAGCAGTACTTC
>few|TRBD1|TRBJ2-3|TRBV7-9
CASSTGQGTSTDTQYF
TGTGCCAGCAGCACGGGACAGGGGACTAGCACAGATACGCAGTATTTT
>few|NA|TRBJ2-5|TRBV29-1
CSVALLTNQETQYF
TGCAGCGTTGCGCTACTTACTAACCAAGAGACCCAGTACTTC
>once|NA|TRBJ2-7|TRBV7-2
CASSPKRQFSYEQYF
TGTGCCAGCAGCCCGAAACGACAGTTCTCCTACGAGCAGTACTTC
>NA|NA|TRBJ1-5|TRBV3-1
CASSQDPRGIVQKNQPQHF
TGTGCCAGCAGCCAAGATCCACGGGGTATTGTACAGAAAAATCAGCCCCAGCATTTT
>NA|TRBD1|TRBJ1-1|TRBV15
CATRRDRAGEAFF
TGTGCCACCAGAAGGGACAGGGCTGGTGAAGCTTTCTTT
>NA|TRBD1|TRBJ1-2|TRBV4-1
CASSQDRTGVNGYTF
TGCGCCAGCAGCCAAGACAGGACAGGGGTAAATGGCTACACCTTC